This T cell receptor (beta chain) was profiled in a study of T cell responses to AZD1222 COVID-19 vaccine. General observations from the study: The sample set comprised mostly white British donors with more females, and clonal diversity was possibly underestimated.

TCRdb's copy holds only in-frame clones and misses some; the assay was immunoSEQ multiplex PCR. The sample contains about 210,000 clones, about 94% of which appear only once. This clone was recorded only once. Antigen: not known. CDR1 and CDR2 from the germline V gene are SGHTA and FQGNSA. Trimming pared 4 bases from V and 9 bases from J, leaving 16 bases between. The length of the CDR3 is 14 residues. The source is an adult who received the MenACWY meningococcal vaccine as a control. The material sequenced was peripheral blood, taken 28 days after the second dose of the MenACWY control vaccine. The chain uses TRBV7-2 and TRBJ1-5; possible D gene TRBD1, 6 bases. The CDR3 sequence: CASSSLDSRGPQHF. The CDR3 DNA reads as TGTGCCAGCAGCTCCTTGGACAGTCGAGGGCCCCAGCATTTT.